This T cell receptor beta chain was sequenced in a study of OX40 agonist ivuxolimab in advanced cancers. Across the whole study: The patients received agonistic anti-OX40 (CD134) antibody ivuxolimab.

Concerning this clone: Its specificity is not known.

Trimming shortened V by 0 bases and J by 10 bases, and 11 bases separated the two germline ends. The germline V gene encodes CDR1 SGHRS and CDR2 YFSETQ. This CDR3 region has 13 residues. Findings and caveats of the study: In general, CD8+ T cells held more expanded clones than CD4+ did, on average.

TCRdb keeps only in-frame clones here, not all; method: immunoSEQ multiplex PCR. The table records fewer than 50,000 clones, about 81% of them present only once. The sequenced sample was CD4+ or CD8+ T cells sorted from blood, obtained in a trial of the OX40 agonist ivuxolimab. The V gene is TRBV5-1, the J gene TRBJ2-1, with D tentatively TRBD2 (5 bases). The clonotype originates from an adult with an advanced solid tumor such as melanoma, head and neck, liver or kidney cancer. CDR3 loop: CASSLVPSGEQFF. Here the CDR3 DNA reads TGCGCCAGCAGCTTGGTACCCAGCGGAGAGCAGTTCTTC.